This entry concerns a single T cell receptor (beta chain). Its antigen target is currently unknown. No base qualities exist here, and no much larger clone lies one base off it. V gives up 1 base and J gives up 2 bases, and the segment between their germline ends measures 9 bases. Reading from cysteine to phenylalanine, the CDR3 counts 14 amino acids. The sequence is cut down to CDR3 DNA, 42 bases in frame from base 1. In the germline V gene, CDR1 corresponds to SGHRS and CDR2 to YFSETQ. One collaborating source in Seattle enrolled patients while the patients were actively infected and followed the patients over time throughout the course of disease. Collaborating institutions collected whole blood in K2EDTA tubes following their own protocols. For TCRbeta analysis, collaborators shipped samples in one of three forms: frozen whole blood, isolated PBMCs, or DNA extracted from either of those sample types.

The data originate from a study of blood T cell repertoires in COVID-19 (TCRdb year 2020). For context, the study as a whole: The collaborator samples originated in the United States, Italy and Spain and spanned the acute and convalescent phases of COVID-19. The prospective study material was composed of cDNA or gDNA derived from T cells, B-cell-depleted T cells, or PBMCs. Subjects who had been exposed to COVID-19, were actively infected with it, or had recovered from it provided the deeply sampled blood TCRbeta repertoires that made up the dataset. A freely available public database, intended as a resource for researchers studying the immune response to SARS-CoV-2, is where the repertoires were released. The samples were drawn from the first 160 participants of the ongoing ImmuneRACE study and from under 1,500 subjects provided by 6 global collaborators. Nearly every sample came with metadata listing a de-identified subject ID, COVID-19 status, age in years and sex. HLA class I and class II types, where available, came from metadata supplied by the sample provider rather than from assay-based typing.

TCRbeta CDR3 regions were amplified from genomic DNA by means of the immunoSEQ Assay, a bias-controlled multiplex PCR. The study's processing was this. The number of nucleated cells in each sample was estimated by amplification of reference gene primers within the assay. To quantify the absolute abundance of each unique TCRbeta CDR3 rearrangement, sequence reads were collapsed and filtered. For each sample, productive Simpson clonality was calculated as the square root of Simpson's diversity index across productive rearrangements. Not all clones reach the TCRdb copy of this immuneACCESS table, which keeps in-frame sequences only. Checked studies attribute under half of the gap to unresolved V genes and leave the rest unexplained. That table furnishes V, J and clone size, whereas the DNA furnished D and trimming. The sample table holds a few hundred thousand clones, of which 70% to 90% were seen once. Together, the top ten hold 13% of the sample.

Broad study findings and their caveats: The amount of clinical and demographic metadata varied by source and participant and was provided uncurated.

The origin of this receptor is a woman in her 70s with COVID-19, enrolled during active disease. The chain joins TRBV5-1 to TRBJ1-1; no D gene call is confident. The specimen sequenced was peripheral blood. The CDR3 region has the sequence CASSLQQTNTEAFF. The base sequence is TGCGCCAGCAGCTTGCAACAGACAAACACTGAAGCTTTCTTT.